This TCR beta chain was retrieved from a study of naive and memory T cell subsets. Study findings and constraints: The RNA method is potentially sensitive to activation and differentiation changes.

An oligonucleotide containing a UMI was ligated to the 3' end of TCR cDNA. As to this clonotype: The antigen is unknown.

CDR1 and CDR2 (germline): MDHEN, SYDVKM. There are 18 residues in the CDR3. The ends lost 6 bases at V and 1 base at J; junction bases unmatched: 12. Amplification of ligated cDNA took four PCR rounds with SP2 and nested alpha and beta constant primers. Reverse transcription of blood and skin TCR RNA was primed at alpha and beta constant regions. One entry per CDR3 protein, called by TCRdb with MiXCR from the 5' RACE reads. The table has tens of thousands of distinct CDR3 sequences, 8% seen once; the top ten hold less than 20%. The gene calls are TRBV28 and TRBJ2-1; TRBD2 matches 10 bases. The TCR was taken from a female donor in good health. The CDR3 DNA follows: TGTGCCAGCAGCCCCCCAGCGGGAGGGCCTTTTTCCTACAATGAGCAGTTCTTC. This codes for CASSPPAGGPFSYNEQFF.